Following are 23 T cell receptor beta chains from one sample sequenced in a study of blood T cell repertoires in COVID-19. The assay was immunoSEQ multiplex PCR, and TCRdb's table has in-frame clones only and misses some. The table lists over 100,000 clones, roughly four fifths of them singletons. Sequencing was performed on peripheral blood. These receptors all come from a woman older than 75 with active or convalescent COVID-19.

The CDR3 bases are TGTGCCAGCAGTTATACTAGCGGAGGCGGGGACGAGCAGTACTTC. Residues: CASSYTSGGGDEQYF. The rearrangement uses TRBV4-2 and TRBJ2-7; TRBD2 aligns across 8 bases. Losses at the gene ends were 6 bases for V and 5 bases for J; bases not matched to a gene: 12. Germline loops: CDR1 LGHNA, CDR2 YNFKEQ. CDR3 length equals 15 residues.

This clone showed up just once. The chain has TRBV6-5 and TRBJ2-5, with 8 bases that match TRBD2. The V segment lost 8 bases and the J segment 5 bases; nucleotides outside the gene matches: 4. Germline V gives CDR1 MNHEY, CDR2 SVGAGI. The CDR3 has 12 residues. DNA for the CDR3: TGTGCCAGCGGCAGACTAGCGGAGACCCAGTACTTC. Its protein is CASGRLAETQYF.

The chain combines TRBV28 with TRBJ1-4; D not certain. The ends were cut back, 3 bases at V and 9 bases at J, with 14 bases in the middle. This CDR3 spans 14 amino acids. In germline, CDR1 is MDHEN, CDR2 SYDVKM. The CDR3 loop is CASSLVGENKKLFF. In nucleotides, the CDR3 is TGTGCCAGCAGTTTGGTGGGAGAAAATAAAAAACTGTTTTTT.

The chain carries TRBV28 and TRBJ1-3; 7 nucleotides line up with TRBD1. This CDR3 is built from 16 residues. Germline V gene data show CDR1 as MDHEN and CDR2 as SYDVKM. Unmatched junction bases numbered 11, after V lost 5 bases and J lost 4 bases. As DNA, the CDR3 is TGTGCCAGCAGTCTCCACCGGGACAGCCGAGGAAACACCATATATTTT. Its protein is CASSLHRDSRGNTIYF.

The chain carries TRBV15 and TRBJ1-4, with 10 bases identical to TRBD1. The V gene's germline CDR1 is LNHNV and CDR2 YYDKDF (reference sequence). This CDR3 region has 18 residues. V was clipped by 0 bases and J by 2 bases; unmatched bases: 6. The CDR3 loop is CATSRDWDRGNTNEKLFF. The CDR3 DNA follows: TGTGCCACCAGCAGAGATTGGGACAGGGGAAATACTAATGAAAAACTGTTTTTT. Looking up the rest from reference TRBV15 and TRBJ1-4 gives the full variable domain: DAMVIQNPRYQVTQFGKPVTLSCSQTLNHNVMYWYQQKSSQAPKLLFHYYDKDFNNEADTPDNFQSRRPNTSFCFLDIRSPGLGDTAMYLCATSRDWDRGNTNEKLFFGSGTQLSVL.

This clone was seen a handful of times. The chain joins TRBV5-1 to TRBJ2-5, with 13 bases that match TRBD2. Germline V CDR1 and CDR2: SGHRS, YFSETQ. The ends lost 4 bases at V and 2 bases at J; junction bases unmatched: 5. CDR3 size: 16 residues. The CDR3 sequence: CASSLGLAGDQETQYF. The CDR3 DNA is TGCGCCAGCAGCCTCGGACTAGCGGGGGATCAAGAGACCCAGTACTTC.

The gene calls are TRBV5-4 and TRBJ1-2, with D possibly TRBD1 on 6 matching bases. The CDR3 has 16 amino acids. The ends were cut back, 3 bases at V and 7 bases at J, with 22 bases in the middle. Germline CDR1 and CDR2: SGHNT and YYREEE (reference sequence). Written as DNA, the CDR3 is TGTGCCAGCAGCTCCCACGCGGGGGGCGGAGGGGGTGGCTACACCTTC. This gives the protein CASSSHAGGGGGGYTF.

This sequence joins TRBV6-5 and TRBJ2-3; 7 positions match TRBD2. CDR1 MNHEY and CDR2 SVGAGI come from the germline V gene. Trimming at V came to 7 bases and at J to 1 base, leaving 8 bases not matched to a gene. The CDR3 covers 15 residues. The CDR3 nucleotides read TGTGCCAGCACCCATCAAACTAGCGGCACAGATACGCAGTATTTT. Translation gives CASTHQTSGTDTQYF.

The V gene is TRBV25-1, the J gene TRBJ2-2; 8 positions match TRBD2. CDR3 length: 17 amino acids. J lost 6 bases, V lost 2 bases, and 11 bases had no gene match. The germline V gene has CDR1 MGHDK and CDR2 SYGVNS. CDR3: CASSEIWSGSNSGELFF. The CDR3 nucleotides are TGTGCCAGCAGTGAAATTTGGAGCGGGAGTAACTCCGGGGAGCTGTTTTTT.

This clone turned up a few times. The chain links TRBV5-1 to TRBJ2-1; the D is unclear. Trimming took off 4 bases at V and 10 bases at J, with 15 bases between the two ends. This CDR3 region has 13 residues. CDR1 SGHRS and CDR2 YFSETQ come from the germline V gene. CDR3: CASSRSSSSEQFF. The CDR3 DNA sequence: TGCGCCAGCAGCCGGTCGTCTAGTTCCGAGCAGTTCTTC.

V usage is TRBV7-3 and J usage is TRBJ2-3; D not certain. Between the trimmed V and J ends, which lost 2 bases and 6 bases, there was a span of 9 bases. The germline V gene has CDR1 SGHTA and CDR2 FQGTGA. The CDR3 sequence is 13 residues long. The chain's CDR3 is CASSLDQRDTQYF. CDR3 sequence (DNA): TGTGCCAGCAGCTTAGATCAGCGTGATACGCAGTATTTT.

V usage is TRBV7-2 and J usage is TRBJ2-7, with 9 bases aligning to TRBD1. Per germline, CDR1 SGHTA and CDR2 FQGNSA. V lost 6 bases to trimming and J lost 3 bases; unmatched junction nucleotides: 3. The CDR3 covers 13 residues. This CDR3 reads CASRPGQGYEQYF. CDR3 sequence (DNA): TGTGCCAGCAGACCGGGACAGGGCTACGAGCAGTACTTC.

The genes are TRBV6-2 or TRBV6-3 and TRBJ2-2; no clear D. The CDR3 is made up of 13 amino acids. Deletions cut 1 base from V and 8 bases from J, with 8 bases between. Germline V lookup: CDR1 MNHEY, CDR2 SVGEGT. The CDR3 sequence is CASSYYFSGELFF. CDR3 in DNA: TGTGCCAGCAGTTACTATTTTTCTGGGGAGCTGTTTTTT.

About this clone itself: The same CDR3 also results from other DNA sequences found in this sample. The rearrangement links TRBV5-1 to TRBJ1-5; D gene uncertain. Germline lookup yields CDR1 SGHRS and CDR2 YFSETQ. V lost 0 bases, J lost 4 bases, and 5 bases lay in between. The CDR3 has 13 residues. The CDR3 region has the DNA TGCGCCAGCAGCTTGGGGCAAAATCAGCCCCAGCATTTT. Residues: CASSLGQNQPQHF.

This sequence joins TRBV9 and TRBJ2-7, with TRBD2 matching 11 bases. The J segment lost 9 bases and the V segment lost 4 bases, leaving 9 bases of the junction unmatched. The CDR3 sequence is 14 residues long. Germline values: CDR1 SGDLS, CDR2 YYNGEE. Here the CDR3 reads CASSLTGTSGWQYF. CDR3 coding DNA: TGTGCCAGCAGCCTAACCGGGACTAGCGGTTGGCAGTACTTC.

This CDR3 reads CATSRVAGLGYTF. CDR3 DNA: TGTGCCACCAGCAGAGTCGCAGGGCTTGGCTACACCTTC. The V gene is TRBV15, the J gene TRBJ1-2; a possible D gene is TRBD1 (5 bases). The CDR3 runs 13 residues. Germline-derived CDR1 and CDR2 are LNHNV and YYDKDF (reference sequence). The ends were cut back, 1 base at V and 7 bases at J, with 10 bases in the middle.

V is TRBV20-1 and J is TRBJ1-4; D gene unclear. Trimming removed 2 bases at V and 5 bases at J, with 3 bases between. Germline values: CDR1 DFQATT, CDR2 SNEGSKA (reference sequence). This CDR3 has 11 amino acids. The CDR3 DNA reads TGCAGTGCTAGATTAAATGAAAAACTGTTTTTT. It yields the protein CSARLNEKLFF.

This clone showed up just a few times. The chain uses TRBV5-6 and TRBJ1-1, with 9 nucleotides matching TRBD1. After removal of 6 bases from V and 3 bases from J, the junction contained 9 bases not matched to a gene. Germline V gives CDR1 SGHDT, CDR2 YYEEEE. The CDR3 is 15 amino acids. CDR3 amino acids: CASIRTGGLDTEAFF. CDR3 sequence (DNA): TGTGCCAGCATCCGAACAGGGGGCTTGGACACTGAAGCTTTCTTT.

The chain's CDR3 is CASSRVSGLRETQYF. The CDR3 nucleotides read TGTGCCAGCAGCCGTGTGTCGGGGTTGCGGGAGACCCAGTACTTC. V usage is TRBV7-3 and J usage is TRBJ2-5, with D possibly TRBD2 on 5 matching bases. The CDR3 is made up of 15 amino acids. Looked up from germline, CDR1 is SGHTA and CDR2 is FQGTGA. V was shortened by 5 bases and J by 5 bases, with 18 bases between the two germline ends.

J is TRBJ2-7 and V is TRBV19; TRBD1 might be the D (6 bases). Trimming cost V 5 bases and J 7 bases, with 9 bases left between them. This CDR3 contains 11 residues. In germline, CDR1 is LNHDA, CDR2 SQIVND (reference sequence). The CDR3 loop is CASSQGLEQYF. The CDR3 nucleotides read TGTGCCAGTAGTCAGGGGCTTGAGCAGTACTTC.

The rearrangement joins TRBV6-2 or TRBV6-3 to TRBJ1-1; no reliable D call. Trimming took 2 bases from V and 1 from J, leaving 8 bases between them. The CDR3 runs 14 residues. Germline V CDR1 and CDR2: MNHEY, SVGEGT. Here the CDR3 reads CASSYHQWNTEAFF. CDR3 bases: TGTGCCAGCAGTTACCATCAGTGGAACACTGAAGCTTTCTTT.

This clone was counted once. The V gene is TRBV15, the J gene TRBJ1-4, with D unclear. The V and J ends lost 1 base and 5 bases respectively, with 11 bases between them. The CDR3 runs to 15 residues. Per germline, CDR1 LNHNV and CDR2 YYDKDF (reference sequence). CDR3 DNA sequence: TGTGCCACCAGCAGAGGTGAGGTTCCGAATGAAAAACTGTTTTTT. This codes for CATSRGEVPNEKLFF. The full variable domain, rest sourced from reference TRBV15 and TRBJ1-4, is DAMVIQNPRYQVTQFGKPVTLSCSQTLNHNVMYWYQQKSSQAPKLLFHYYDKDFNNEADTPDNFQSRRPNTSFCFLDIRSPGLGDTAMYLCATSRGEVPNEKLFFGSGTQLSVL.

The J gene is TRBJ2-7, the V gene TRBV18; 10 bases align to TRBD2. The CDR3 totals 16 residues. Germline V gene lookup returns CDR1 KGHSH and CDR2 LQKENI. The V segment lost 2 bases and the J segment 1 base; nucleotides outside the gene matches: 5. CDR3 in amino acids: CASSPEAGGFSYEQYF. In DNA form, the CDR3 reads TGTGCCAGCTCACCAGAAGCGGGAGGGTTTTCCTACGAGCAGTACTTC.